Below, 17 T cell receptor beta chains from the same sample are listed, as sequenced in a study of blood T cell repertoires in COVID-19. Method: immunoSEQ multiplex PCR; TCRdb's copy keeps in-frame clones and lacks some. In the table there are about 110,000 clones, around 84% of which are singletons. The source material was peripheral blood. The source is a human donor in a cohort sampled during active COVID-19.

A few counts support this clone. The rearrangement links TRBV4-2 to TRBJ1-6; D unresolved. Trimming took off 3 bases at V and 0 bases at J, with 9 bases between the two ends. Germline lookup yields CDR1 LGHNA and CDR2 YNFKEQ. The CDR3 spans 16 residues. The CDR3 spells CASSQEGSSYNSPLHF. CDR3 DNA: TGTGCCAGCAGCCAGGAAGGGAGCTCCTATAATTCACCCCTCCACTTT.

V usage is TRBV10-1 and J usage is TRBJ2-3; perhaps TRBD2 as D (5 bases). The germline CDR1 and CDR2 sequences are WNHNN and SYGVQD (reference sequence). V was cut by 0 bases and J by 5 bases, with 12 bases left in between. CDR3 length: 15 residues. The CDR3 sequence: CASSESGVGKDTQYF. As DNA, the CDR3 is TGCGCCAGCAGTGAGTCCGGGGTGGGGAAAGATACGCAGTATTTT.

The V gene is TRBV19, the J gene TRBJ2-2, with TRBD2 identical over 9 bases. The CDR3 is 16 residues long. Germline CDR1 is LNHDA and CDR2 is SQIVND (reference sequence). Trimming took 6 bases from V and 4 from J; bases not matched to a gene: 9. The CDR3 sequence: CASRIHGGRATGELFF. The CDR3 DNA follows: TGTGCCAGTAGAATTCATGGCGGGAGGGCCACCGGGGAGCTGTTTTTT.

The count of this clone is one. The rearrangement links TRBV12-3 or TRBV12-4 to TRBJ2-5; D is possibly TRBD2 (5 bases). Trimming removed 8 bases from V and 5 bases from J, with 6 bases in between. CDR3 length: 10 amino acids. CDR3: CASGGETQYF. In DNA form, the CDR3 reads TGTGCCAGCGGCGGGGAGACCCAGTACTTC.

This chain connects TRBV28 to TRBJ1-5, with D hard to call. The CDR3 spans 14 residues. From germline, CDR1 is MDHEN and CDR2 SYDVKM. Trimming stripped 7 bases from V and 4 bases from J, with 14 bases between. This CDR3 reads CASTILAANQPQHF. The CDR3, as DNA: TGTGCCAGCACCATACTAGCGGCGAATCAGCCCCAGCATTTT.

V is TRBV18 and J is TRBJ2-1; TRBD2 is a possible D gene (5 bases). V lost 0 bases to trimming and J lost 4 bases, with 7 bases between them. The CDR3 consists of 14 residues. Per the germline V gene, CDR1 is KGHSH and CDR2 is LQKENI. Written as DNA, the CDR3 is TGTGCCAGCTCACCACCGGTAGCGTACAATGAGCAGTTCTTC. Its protein product is CASSPPVAYNEQFF. Full variable domain (outside the CDR3, taken from reference TRBV18 and TRBJ2-1): NAGVMQNPRHLVRRRGQEARLRCSPMKGHSHVYWYRQLPEEGLKFMVYLQKENIIDESGMPKERFSAEFPKEGPSILRIQQVVRGDSAAYFCASSPPVAYNEQFFGPGTRLTVL.

V gene TRBV7-3 combines with J gene TRBJ2-3; unclear D gene. This CDR3 is 15 amino acids long. V dropped 1 base and J dropped 1 base, with 9 bases sitting between them. Germline V lookup: CDR1 SGHTA, CDR2 FQGTGA. The DNA of the CDR3 is TGTGCCAGCAGCTTAAATGTAGGAGGCACAGATACGCAGTATTTT. Protein: CASSLNVGGTDTQYF.

The rearrangement links TRBV6-5 to TRBJ1-2; no reliable D call. Germline V gives CDR1 MNHEY, CDR2 SVGAGI. The CDR3 extends over 14 amino acids. Between the trimmed V and J ends, which lost 0 bases and 0 bases, there was a span of 5 bases. As DNA, the CDR3 is TGTGCCAGCAGTTACTCATCAGCTAACTATGGCTACACCTTC. This encodes CASSYSSANYGYTF.

The V call is TRBV10-3, the J call TRBJ2-3; D call uncertain. Germline V gives CDR1 ENHRY, CDR2 SYGVKD. Deletions cut 8 bases from V and 2 bases from J, with 8 bases between. This CDR3 is built from 12 residues. CDR3 coding DNA: TGTGCCATCGGGCAGGACACAGATACGCAGTATTTT. The encoded protein is CAIGQDTDTQYF.

The CDR3 DNA sequence: TGTGCCACCTTAACAGGGGGGAGATCCTACGAGCAGTACTTC. The encoded protein is CATLTGGRSYEQYF. The chain has TRBV21-1 and TRBJ2-7; the table's D gene call, TRBD1, was not cross checked with the DNA. TRBV21-1 constitutes a pseudogene. The CDR3 has 14 residues.

CDR3 bases: TGTGCCAGCAGCGTACATTCCCTTAGCGATAGCTCCTACAATGAGCAGTTCTTC. Translating it yields CASSVHSLSDSSYNEQFF. The V gene is TRBV9, the J gene TRBJ2-1, with a weak D call TRBD2 (5 bases). Trimming pared 1 base from V and 0 bases from J, leaving 17 bases between. There are 18 residues in the CDR3. CDR1 and CDR2 (germline): SGDLS, YYNGEE. Drawing the rest from reference TRBV9 and TRBJ2-1, the complete variable domain is DSGVTQTPKHLITATGQRVTLRCSPRSGDLSVYWYQQSLDQGLQFLIQYYNGEERAKGNILERFSAQQFPDLHSELNLSSLELGDSALYFCASSVHSLSDSSYNEQFFGPGTRLTVL.

CDR3 DNA sequence: TGTGCCAGCAGCGTTGGCGGGGGGCAATCCTACAATGAGCAGTTCTTC. Translated, it gives CASSVGGGQSYNEQFF. This rearrangement joins TRBV9 to TRBJ2-1, with 8 nucleotides matching TRBD2. The V gene's germline CDR1 is SGDLS and CDR2 YYNGEE. The CDR3 loop spans 16 amino acids. Unmatched junction bases numbered 5, after V lost 2 bases and J lost 1 base.

The rearrangement links TRBV24-1 to TRBJ2-2, with D tentatively TRBD1 (6 bases). V lost 3 bases and J 5 bases, leaving 12 bases between the germline ends. CDR1 and CDR2 (germline): KGHDR, SFDVKD. CDR3 size: 15 residues. The CDR3 coding sequence is TGTGCCACCAGTGATCCAACACAGGGTACCGGGGAGCTGTTTTTT. Translating it yields CATSDPTQGTGELFF.

This clone was seen only a few times. CDR3 in DNA: TGTGCCAGCAGCTCCGGGACAGGGCAGGAGACCCAGTACTTC. Its protein product is CASSSGTGQETQYF. J is TRBJ2-5 and V is TRBV7-9; 9 nucleotides agree with TRBD1. V was clipped by 4 bases and J by 5 bases; unmatched bases: 5. The CDR3 loop spans 14 amino acids. Germline CDR1 is SEHNR and CDR2 is FQNEAQ (reference sequence).

This clone was detected a few times. The rearrangement joins TRBV27 to TRBJ1-1; D is possibly TRBD1 (5 bases). Germline lookup yields CDR1 MNHEY and CDR2 SMNVEV (reference sequence). The CDR3 contains 14 residues. V was shortened by 7 bases and J by 1 base, with 13 bases between the two germline ends. The CDR3: CASKSNGGNTEAFF. CDR3 nucleotides: TGTGCCAGCAAGAGCAACGGGGGGAACACTGAAGCTTTCTTT.

The V and J genes are TRBV10-2 and TRBJ2-7; 10 bases match TRBD2. The germline CDR1 and CDR2 sequences are WSHSY and SAAADI. V gave up 3 bases and J gave up 2 bases; unmatched junction bases: 1. The length of the CDR3 is 14 residues. The CDR3 loop is CASSEAGGPYEQYF. The CDR3 nucleotides read TGCGCCAGCAGTGAAGCGGGAGGGCCCTACGAGCAGTACTTC.

V and J are TRBV28 and TRBJ2-5, with TRBD2 matching 15 bases. Trimming at V came to 1 base and at J to 3 bases, leaving 6 bases not matched to a gene. Germline loops: CDR1 MDHEN, CDR2 SYDVKM. CDR3 length equals 18 residues. CDR3 region: CASSLSKWTSGGEETQYF. The CDR3 nucleotides read TGTGCCAGCAGTTTATCTAAATGGACTAGCGGGGGGGAAGAGACCCAGTACTTC.